This TCR beta chain appears in the sequencing data of a study of blood T cell repertoires in COVID-19. At the level of the study: The cDNA or gDNA used as material had been derived from T cells, B-cell-depleted T cells, or PBMCs.

Repertoires were generated with immunoSEQ multiplex PCR, while TCRdb's copy carries only in-frame clones and drops some. The sample lists about 150,000 clones; approximately 90% were seen once. The CDR3 loop spans 14 amino acids. Trimming stripped 6 bases from V and 4 bases from J, with 15 bases between. Germline CDR1 reads MRHNA; CDR2 reads SNTAGT. In terms of age and location, participants ranged from roughly 18 to 100 years and lived in roughly 22 US areas. Assignment of participants to cohorts was predicated upon participant-reported clinical history. What was sequenced was PBMCs or T cells enriched from blood (not recorded which). The origin of this receptor is a woman between 25 and 40 years old with acute COVID-19. The V and J genes are TRBV6-4 and TRBJ2-5, with D possibly being TRBD2 (5 bases). The CDR3 loop is CASSEDCLGETQYF. DNA for the CDR3: TGTGCCAGCAGCGAGGACTGCTTGGGAGAGACCCAGTACTTC.